This TCR beta chain was obtained from a study of siplizumab effects on memory and regulatory T cells (dated by TCRdb to between 2017 and 2020). Some background on the complete study: The study examined how the anti-CD2 antibody siplizumab affects alloreactive T-cell subsets in allogeneic mixed lymphocyte reactions built from human PBMCs.

TCRbeta CDR3 sequencing was performed on sorted unstimulated T cells and on proliferating T cells recovered from mixed lymphocyte reactions. Fresh whole blood from 9 to 11 HLA-typed healthy donors was used as the source from which PBMCs were isolated. To map where alloreactive clones came from, CD4+ non-regulatory T cells in the unstimulated state were FACS-sorted. Of note for this clone: Its antigen is still unknown. No much larger clone exists at a distance of one base, and base qualities are not known.

Receptor amplification or capture employed the immunoSEQ multiplex PCR assay. Some 1.1 x 10^5 TCR templates per sample were assayed by the deep sequencing platform. Genomic DNA extracted from sorted T cells was the material used for TCRbeta CDR3 sequencing. On the authors' methods: Clonal analysis of TCRbeta CDR3 data was done in the R programming language. Unstimulated samples were compared with post-reaction CFSE-low samples to define alloreactive CD4+ and CD8+ clones. By matching sequences to the repertoires of sorted unstimulated Treg and non-Treg cells, each alloreactive CD4+ clone was assigned a regulatory or non-regulatory origin. Not all clones reach the TCRdb copy of this immuneACCESS table, which keeps in-frame sequences only. Checked studies attribute under half of the gap to unresolved V genes and leave the rest unexplained. V and J calls and clone size follow that table, whereas D and trimming were derived from the DNA. For this sample there are about 100,000 clones; approximately 94% appear just once. The ten largest account for about 1.2% of the sample.

Broad study findings and their caveats: Because sequences at frequencies below about 10^-5 were poorly captured, only a minor fraction of alloreactive clones could be mapped back to unstimulated subsets. About 75-96% of proliferating CD4+ or CD8+ clones could not be given a naive or memory phenotype. Compared with memory T cells, unstimulated naive T cells appeared more diverse, and naive cells seemed to make a substantial contribution to the alloresponse. The cumulative frequency of alloreactive sequences traceable to unstimulated CD4+ memory T cells was significantly reduced by siplizumab. The suppressive function of proliferating Tregs from siplizumab cultures was not functionally confirmed. Among mappable alloreactive CD4+ clones, the Treg-derived fraction averaged around 70% with siplizumab versus 25% to 30% in control reactions.

Material: non-Treg CD4+ T cells sorted from blood. The sample's cell subset or site label, in plain terms: FACS-sorted unstimulated CD4+ non-regulatory T cells. This sequence was found in a human donor in good health.

The DNA is as follows: TGTGCCAGCAGTCTCCAGGGTCGAGAGGAGACCCAGTACTTC. This encodes CASSLQGREETQYF. The receptor chain draws on TRBV6-1 and TRBJ2-5; the D gene is possibly TRBD1, with 5 bases matching. Measured from the cysteine to the phenylalanine, the CDR3 is 14 residues long. Only the CDR3 DNA is retained, 42 bases long and in frame from the first base. CDR1 and CDR2, looked up from the germline V gene, are MNHNS and SASEGT. Trimming removed 5 bases from V and 5 bases from J, leaving 15 bases between the germline ends.